This TCR beta chain derives from a study of T cells in Graves' hyperthyroidism and ophthalmopathy. The CDR3 regions of TCR beta were amplified from RNA transcripts. HTBI primers were the set used in a first-round RT-PCR of the TCR CDR3. MiXCR, run by TCRdb on the multiplex PCR reads, gives a single entry per CDR3 protein. The repertoire has about 480,000 distinct CDR3 sequences, about 22% of them found once; the top ten carry 49%. The length of the CDR3 is 14 residues. The junction had 3 bases not matched to a gene; V was cut back by 4 bases and J by 0 bases. Germline CDR1 reads SQVTM; CDR2 reads ANQGSEA.

The chain recombines TRBV29-1 with TRBJ2-1, with 7 bases identical to TRBD2. The receptor comes from a woman in her sixties or seventies with Graves' ophthalmopathy. Sequenced input: blood. As DNA, the CDR3 is TGCAGCGTTGTTGGCGGGAGCTCCTACAATGAGCAGTTCTTC. Amino acid sequence: CSVVGGSSYNEQFF.